This T cell receptor (beta chain) came from a study of blood T cell repertoires in COVID-19 (dated by TCRdb to the early 2020s). Regarding the complete study: The collaborator samples originated in the United States, Italy and Spain and spanned the acute and convalescent phases of COVID-19. Deeply sampled blood TCRbeta repertoires from subjects exposed to, actively infected with, or recovered from COVID-19 were included in the dataset. The repertoires were made available in a free public database intended to serve as a resource for research on the immune response to SARS-CoV-2. The samples were drawn from the first 160 participants of the ongoing ImmuneRACE study and from 950 to 1,500 subjects provided by 6 global collaborators. The material from the prospective study consisted of cDNA or gDNA derived from T cells, B-cell-depleted T cells, or PBMCs. A de-identified subject ID, COVID-19 status, age in years and sex were almost always included in the sample metadata. Where available, HLA class I and class II types were taken from metadata supplied by the sample provider and were not determined by assay-based typing.

Taken from the germline V gene, the CDR1 and CDR2 loops are LGHNA and YNFKEQ. V is clipped by 1 base and J by 6 bases, and the sequence between their germline boundaries is 10 bases long. The CDR3 runs 13 amino acids, cysteine and phenylalanine included. Only the CDR3 portion is preserved as DNA: 39 bases, with reading frame beginning at the first base. TCRbeta CDR3 regions were amplified from genomic DNA using the immunoSEQ Assay, a bias-controlled multiplex PCR. As for the authors' bioinformatics: Within the assay, amplification of reference gene primers was used to estimate how many nucleated cells each sample contained. To quantify the absolute abundance of each unique TCRbeta CDR3 rearrangement, sequence reads were collapsed and filtered. Productive Simpson clonality was computed per sample as the square root of Simpson's diversity index over productive rearrangements. TCRdb carries this immuneACCESS record with in-frame sequences only. Its versions omit some clonotypes, under half of them owing to an unresolved V gene in the studies checked, with the rest unexplained. V and J calls plus clone size are reproduced from that table; the DNA served to infer D and trimming. The sample has 150,000 or so clones on record, about 90% of them singletons. 4% of the sample belongs to the ten largest clones.

Participants in the prospective study were aged roughly 18 to 89 years, lived in some 24 United States geographic areas, and enrolled through a virtual design. To assign participants to cohorts, the prospective study relied on clinical history that participants themselves reported in a screening survey and a study questionnaire. Exposed participants had been in contact, within 2 weeks of entering the study, with a person who had a PCR-confirmed or clinician-diagnosed case of COVID-19. In the prospective study, whole blood, serum and a nasopharyngeal or oropharyngeal swab were collected from each participant by mobile phlebotomists. Prospective study participants could optionally give additional blood draws and questionnaires over an approximately 2-month period. Before DNA extraction, prospective study blood samples were shipped either frozen or at room temperature. Points the paper makes about the study in general: The quantity of clinical and demographic metadata differed by source and by participant and was supplied without curation.

The sample holds a few counts of this clone. Its target antigen remains unknown. No much larger clonotype is one base removed from it; base qualities were not supplied. The sequence was collected from a woman in her forties who had been exposed to COVID-19. The sample comprised PBMCs or T cells enriched from blood (not recorded which). The rearranged chain carries TRBV4-2 and TRBJ2-7; TRBD2 is a weak D gene call, 5 bases matching. The CDR3 loop reads CASSQVDGVEQYF. The DNA is TGTGCCAGCAGCCAAGTTGACGGGGTCGAGCAGTACTTC.